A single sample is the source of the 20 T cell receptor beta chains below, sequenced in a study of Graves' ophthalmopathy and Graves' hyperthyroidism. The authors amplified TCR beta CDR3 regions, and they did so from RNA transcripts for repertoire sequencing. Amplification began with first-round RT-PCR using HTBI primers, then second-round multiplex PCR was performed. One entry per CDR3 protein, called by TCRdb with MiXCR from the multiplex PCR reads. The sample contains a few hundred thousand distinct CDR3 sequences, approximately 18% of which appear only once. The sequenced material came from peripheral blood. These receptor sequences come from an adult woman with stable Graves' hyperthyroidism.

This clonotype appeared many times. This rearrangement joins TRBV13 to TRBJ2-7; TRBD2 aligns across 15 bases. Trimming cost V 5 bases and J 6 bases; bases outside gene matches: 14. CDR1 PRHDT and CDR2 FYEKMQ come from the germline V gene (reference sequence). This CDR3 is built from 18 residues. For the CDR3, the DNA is TGTGCCAGCAGCGACGGGACTAGCGGGAGGATTCAGATTCCCGAGCAGTACTTC. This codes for CASSDGTSGRIQIPEQYF.

The CDR3 loop reads CASSGSRVEQYF. As DNA, the CDR3 is TGTGCCAGCAGTGGCAGCAGGGTCGAGCAGTACTTC. V gene TRBV6-1 combines with J gene TRBJ2-7; a weak D match, TRBD1 (5 bases). This CDR3 comprises 12 residues. The germline CDR1 and CDR2 sequences are MNHNS and SASEGT. V gave up 4 bases and J gave up 6 bases, with 10 bases separating them.

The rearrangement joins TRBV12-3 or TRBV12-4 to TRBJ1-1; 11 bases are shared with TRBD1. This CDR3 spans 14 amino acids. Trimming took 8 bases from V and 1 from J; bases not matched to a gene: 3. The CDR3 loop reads CASGTGGTNTEAFF. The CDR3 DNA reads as TGTGCCAGCGGGACAGGGGGAACGAACACTGAAGCTTTCTTT.

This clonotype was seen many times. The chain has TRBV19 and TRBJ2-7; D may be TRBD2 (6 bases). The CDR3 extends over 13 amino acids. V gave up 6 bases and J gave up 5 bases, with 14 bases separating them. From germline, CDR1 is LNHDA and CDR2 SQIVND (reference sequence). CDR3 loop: CASRQQGGHEQYF. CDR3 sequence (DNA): TGTGCCAGTAGGCAGCAGGGAGGCCACGAGCAGTACTTC.

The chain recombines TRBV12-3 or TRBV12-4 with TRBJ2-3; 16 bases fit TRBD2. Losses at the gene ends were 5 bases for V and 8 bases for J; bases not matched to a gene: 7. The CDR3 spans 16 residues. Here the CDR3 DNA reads TGTGCCAGCAGTGGGTCCGGGACTAGCGGGAGGGGTACGCAGTATTTT. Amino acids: CASSGSGTSGRGTQYF.

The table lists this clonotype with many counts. The CDR3 loop is CASSRQREATNTGELFF. DNA for the CDR3: TGTGCCAGTAGTAGACAGCGGGAGGCTACGAACACCGGGGAGCTGTTTTTT. The chain carries TRBV19 and TRBJ2-2; 9 bases are shared with TRBD2. The V gene's germline CDR1 is LNHDA and CDR2 SQIVND (reference sequence). The junction had 6 bases not matched to a gene; V was cut back by 4 bases and J by 0 bases. This CDR3 spans 17 amino acids.

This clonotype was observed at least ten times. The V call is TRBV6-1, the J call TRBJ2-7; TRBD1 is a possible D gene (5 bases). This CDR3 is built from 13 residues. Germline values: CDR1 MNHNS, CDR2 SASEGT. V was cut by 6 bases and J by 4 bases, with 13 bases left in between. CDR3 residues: CASSEQRQYEQYF. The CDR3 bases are TGTGCCAGCAGCGAGCAACGACAGTACGAGCAGTACTTC.

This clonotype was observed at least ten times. As DNA, the CDR3 is TGTGCCAGCAGCTTATCTAGCGGCAGCACGGTTGGCGCCGGGGAGCTGTTTTTT. Translating gives CASSLSSGSTVGAGELFF. The V and J genes are TRBV11-1 and TRBJ2-2; 7 positions agree with TRBD2. Germline V lookup: CDR1 SGHAT, CDR2 FQDESV (reference sequence). J gave up 6 bases and V 2 bases, and 15 bases lay outside the gene matches. The CDR3 spans 18 residues.

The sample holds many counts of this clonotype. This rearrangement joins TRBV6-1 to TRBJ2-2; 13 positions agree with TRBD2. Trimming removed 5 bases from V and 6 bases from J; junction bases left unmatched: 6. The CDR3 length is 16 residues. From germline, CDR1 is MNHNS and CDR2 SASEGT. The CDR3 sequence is CASSLGLAGASGELFF. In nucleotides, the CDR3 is TGTGCCAGCAGTCTCGGACTAGCGGGAGCTTCCGGGGAGCTGTTTTTT.

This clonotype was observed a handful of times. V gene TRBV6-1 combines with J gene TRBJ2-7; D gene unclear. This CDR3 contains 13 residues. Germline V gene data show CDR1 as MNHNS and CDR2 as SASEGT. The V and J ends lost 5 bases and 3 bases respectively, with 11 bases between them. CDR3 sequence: CASSRRVYYEQYF. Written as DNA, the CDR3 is TGTGCCAGCAGTAGACGGGTATACTACGAGCAGTACTTC.

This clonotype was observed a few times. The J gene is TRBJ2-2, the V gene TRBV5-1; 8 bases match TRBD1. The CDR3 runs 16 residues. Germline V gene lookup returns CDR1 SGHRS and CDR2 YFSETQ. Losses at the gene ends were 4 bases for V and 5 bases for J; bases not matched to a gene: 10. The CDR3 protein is CASSPSGTGVTGELFF. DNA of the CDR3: TGCGCCAGCAGCCCCTCCGGGACAGGAGTTACCGGGGAGCTGTTTTTT.

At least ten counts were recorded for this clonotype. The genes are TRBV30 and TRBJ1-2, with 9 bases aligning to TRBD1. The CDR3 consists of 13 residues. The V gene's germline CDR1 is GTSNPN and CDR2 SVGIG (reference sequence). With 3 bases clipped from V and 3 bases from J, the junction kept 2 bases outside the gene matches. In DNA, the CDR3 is TGTGCCTGGAGGGACAGGGGCTACTATGGCTACACCTTC. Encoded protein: CAWRDRGYYGYTF.

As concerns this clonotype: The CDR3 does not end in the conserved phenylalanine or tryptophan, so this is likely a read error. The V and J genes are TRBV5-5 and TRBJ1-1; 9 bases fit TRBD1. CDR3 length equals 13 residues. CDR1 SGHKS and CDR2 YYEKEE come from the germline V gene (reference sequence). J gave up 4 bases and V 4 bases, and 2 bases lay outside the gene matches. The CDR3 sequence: CASSRDRVTEAFV. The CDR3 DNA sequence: TGTGCCAGCAGCAGGGACAGGGTCACTGAAGCTTTCGTT.

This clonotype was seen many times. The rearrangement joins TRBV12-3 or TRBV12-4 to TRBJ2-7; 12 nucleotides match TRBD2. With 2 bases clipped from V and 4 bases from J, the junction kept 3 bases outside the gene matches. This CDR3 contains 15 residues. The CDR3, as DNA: TGTGCCAGCAGTTTATCACTAGCGGGGGGATACGAGCAGTACTTC. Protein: CASSLSLAGGYEQYF.

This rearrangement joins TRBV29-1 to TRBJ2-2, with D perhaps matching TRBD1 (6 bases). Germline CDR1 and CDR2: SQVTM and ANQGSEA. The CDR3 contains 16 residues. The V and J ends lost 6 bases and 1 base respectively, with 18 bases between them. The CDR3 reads CSVQTGNKENTGELFF. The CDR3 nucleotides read TGCAGCGTCCAGACAGGAAACAAGGAGAACACCGGGGAGCTGTTTTTT.

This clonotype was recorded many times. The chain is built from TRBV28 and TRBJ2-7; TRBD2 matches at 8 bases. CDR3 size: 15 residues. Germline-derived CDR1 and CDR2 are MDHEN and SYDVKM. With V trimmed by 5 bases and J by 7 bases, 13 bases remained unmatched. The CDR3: CASSPQGLGTREQYF. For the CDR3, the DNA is TGTGCCAGCAGTCCTCAGGGACTAGGGACTCGGGAGCAGTACTTC.

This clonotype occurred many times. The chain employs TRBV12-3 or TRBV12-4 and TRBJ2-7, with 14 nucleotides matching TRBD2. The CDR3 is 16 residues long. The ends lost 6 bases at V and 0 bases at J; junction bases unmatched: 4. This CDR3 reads CASSKGLAGVSYEQYF. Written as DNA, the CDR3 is TGTGCCAGCAGCAAGGGACTAGCGGGAGTCTCCTACGAGCAGTACTTC.

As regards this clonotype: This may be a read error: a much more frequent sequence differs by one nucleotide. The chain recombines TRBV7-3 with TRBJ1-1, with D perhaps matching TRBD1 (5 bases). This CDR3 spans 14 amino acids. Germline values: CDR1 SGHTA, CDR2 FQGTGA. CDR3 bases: TGTGCCAGCAGCTACCAGGGCCGGAACACTGAAGCTTGCTTT. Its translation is CASSYQGRNTEACF.

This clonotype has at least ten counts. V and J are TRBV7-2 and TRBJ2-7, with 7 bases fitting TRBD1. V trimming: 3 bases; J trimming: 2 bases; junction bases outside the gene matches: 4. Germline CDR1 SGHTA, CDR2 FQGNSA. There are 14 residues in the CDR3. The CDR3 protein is CASSFRDRPYEQYF. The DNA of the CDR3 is TGTGCCAGCAGCTTTAGGGACAGACCCTACGAGCAGTACTTC.

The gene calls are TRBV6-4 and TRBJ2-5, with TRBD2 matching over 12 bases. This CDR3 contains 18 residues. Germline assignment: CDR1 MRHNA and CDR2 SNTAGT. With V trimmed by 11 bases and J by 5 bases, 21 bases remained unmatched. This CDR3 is CAAGGSNGGLAGGETQYF. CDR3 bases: TGTGCCGCCGGCGGCTCAAACGGGGGGCTAGCGGGAGGGGAGACCCAGTACTTC.